The clone carrying this T cell receptor beta chain has more than one count but fewer than ten. Its antigen is unknown. This sample is drawn from a study of T cells in Graves' hyperthyroidism and ophthalmopathy. Regarding the study as a whole: For ophthalmopathy, model prediction preceded onset by a median roughly 6.3 months.

Using RNA transcripts as the source, TCR beta CDR3 regions were amplified. Initially, a first-round RT-PCR of the TCR CDR3 employed the HTBI primer set. Using its own MiXCR run on the multiplex PCR reads, TCRdb lists one record per CDR3 protein. The table has just under 750,000 distinct CDR3 sequences, 30% to 40% seen once. The CDR3 consists of 16 residues. CDR1 is LGHDT, CDR2 YNNKEL, per germline (reference sequence). The V end was cut by 5 bases, the J end by 7 bases, with 23 bases between. This clonotype originated in a woman aged 40 to 55 with Graves' hyperthyroidism. The chain recombines TRBV3-1 with TRBJ1-2; D unclear. Sequenced sample: blood. The CDR3 reads CASSARGNEGSSGYTF. CDR3 bases: TGTGCCAGCAGCGCGCGGGGAAACGAAGGATCGTCTGGCTACACCTTC.